The 22 T cell receptor beta chains below come from one sample, sequenced in a study of blood T cell repertoires in COVID-19. Using immunoSEQ multiplex PCR, the repertoire was profiled, and TCRdb retains in-frame clones only, with some absent. The sample consists of approximately 190,000 clones, 84% of them appearing once. The source material was peripheral blood. These TCRs come from a woman in her 70s with active or convalescent COVID-19.

The CDR3 region has the DNA TGCGCCAGCAGCCTACAAGGACTAGTCGTAGGTGAGCAGTTCTTC. Translated, it gives CASSLQGLVVGEQFF. This chain joins TRBV5-1 and TRBJ2-1, with 7 bases lining up with TRBD2. CDR1 and CDR2 (germline): SGHRS, YFSETQ. The CDR3 has 15 amino acids. The J segment lost 9 bases and the V segment lost 4 bases, leaving 13 bases of the junction unmatched.

The gene calls are TRBV13 and TRBJ2-7; 7 nucleotides match TRBD2. V gave up 0 bases and J gave up 5 bases; unmatched junction bases: 10. Germline V gene sequence: CDR1 PRHDT, CDR2 FYEKMQ (reference sequence). The CDR3 runs to 16 residues. CDR3 DNA sequence: TGTGCCAGCAGCTTAGGTTTGGGCGGGAGAATAAACGAGCAGTACTTC. Its translation is CASSLGLGGRINEQYF. The variable domain in full, completed from reference TRBV13 and TRBJ2-7, reads AAGVIQSPRHLIKEKRETATLKCYPIPRHDTVYWYQQGPGQDPQFLISFYEKMQSDKGSIPDRFSAQQFSDYHSELNMSSLELGDSALYFCASSLGLGGRINEQYFGPGTRLTVT.

This chain links TRBV28 with TRBJ2-5; TRBD2 matches 12 bases. V was pared by 5 bases and J by 5 bases, with 3 bases of the junction left unmatched. The length of the CDR3 is 14 residues. Germline values: CDR1 MDHEN, CDR2 SYDVKM. This CDR3 reads CASSTLAGGETQYF. DNA of the CDR3: TGTGCCAGCAGTACACTAGCGGGAGGCGAGACCCAGTACTTC.

This clone was seen only once. The gene calls are TRBV28 and TRBJ2-7; 12 nucleotides agree with TRBD1. After removal of 3 bases from V and 6 bases from J, the junction contained 6 bases not matched to a gene. CDR3 length: 15 amino acids. Germline V gene sequence: CDR1 MDHEN, CDR2 SYDVKM. CDR3 sequence reads: CASSFSGTGGGEQYF. The CDR3 bases are TGTGCCAGCAGTTTTTCCGGGACAGGGGGCGGCGAGCAGTACTTC.

J is TRBJ2-3 and V is TRBV27, with a weak D call TRBD1 (5 bases). The CDR3 consists of 19 residues. Trimming took off 10 bases at V and 0 bases at J, with 29 bases between the two ends. Germline V lookup: CDR1 MNHEY, CDR2 SMNVEV (reference sequence). This CDR3 is CATRPRAGQRPYSTDTQYF. DNA for the CDR3: TGTGCCACCCGGCCTCGGGCAGGGCAACGCCCCTATAGCACAGATACGCAGTATTTT.

The V gene is TRBV5-5, the J gene TRBJ2-5; D possibly corresponds to TRBD2 (5 bases). The CDR3 length is 15 residues. The germline gives CDR1 SGHKS, CDR2 YYEKEE (reference sequence). The V gene lost 0 bases and the J gene lost 5 bases, with 14 bases spanning the gap. CDR3: CASSLVGERRETQYF. CDR3 DNA sequence: TGTGCCAGCAGCTTGGTCGGGGAAAGACGGGAGACCCAGTACTTC.

The J gene is TRBJ2-4, the V gene TRBV7-9; TRBD2 agrees at 12 bases. The germline V gene has CDR1 SEHNR and CDR2 FQNEAQ (reference sequence). CDR3 length: 17 residues. Trimming took 5 bases from V and 5 from J; bases not matched to a gene: 10. In DNA, the CDR3 is TGTGCCAGCAGCGGCGCCGGGACTAGCGGGTTCGAAAACATTCAGTACTTC. Protein: CASSGAGTSGFENIQYF.

The chain carries TRBV2 and TRBJ2-5; TRBD2 matches 8 bases. The CDR3 length is 15 residues. Germline trimming cut 7 bases from V and 2 bases from J; bases unmatched to any gene: 9. Germline V CDR1 and CDR2: SNHLY, FYNNEI. Here the CDR3 reads CASTGTSSGQETQYF. CDR3 coding DNA: TGTGCCAGCACCGGGACTAGTTCGGGGCAAGAGACCCAGTACTTC.

The chain employs TRBV21-1 and TRBJ2-1; TRBD2, the table's D call, lacks a check against the DNA. TRBV21-1 is reported as a pseudogene. This CDR3 has 17 residues. CDR3 in amino acids: CASSKRSSGRAYNEQFF. The DNA of the CDR3 is TGTGCCAGCAGCAAACGGTCTAGCGGGAGGGCCTACAATGAGCAGTTCTTC.

The chain has TRBV28 and TRBJ1-2; unclear D gene. The CDR3 loop spans 14 amino acids. V dropped 4 bases and J dropped 8 bases, with 17 bases sitting between them. Germline values: CDR1 MDHEN, CDR2 SYDVKM. CDR3 coding DNA: TGTGCCAGCAGTTCCCAAGGACTGGCGGGAGGCTACACCTTC. Translated: CASSSQGLAGGYTF.

The rearrangement uses TRBV21-1 and TRBJ1-1; the DNA was not compared with TRBD1, the D call given in the table. TRBV21-1 is labeled a pseudogene. The CDR3 has 14 amino acids. The CDR3 sequence: CASTRQAMNTEAFF. For the CDR3, the DNA is TGTGCCAGCACGAGACAGGCAATGAACACTGAAGCTTTCTTT.

The chain joins TRBV11-2 to TRBJ2-7; 9 nucleotides match TRBD2. The CDR3 extends over 16 amino acids. Unmatched junction bases numbered 10, after V lost 4 bases and J lost 3 bases. CDR1 is SGHAT, CDR2 FQNNGV, per germline. CDR3 amino acids: CASSSPGNSGSYEQYF. In nucleotides, the CDR3 is TGTGCCAGCAGCTCCCCGGGAAATAGCGGGAGCTACGAGCAGTACTTC.

V usage is TRBV7-9 and J usage is TRBJ2-6, with D possibly TRBD1 on 5 matching bases. The V end lost 2 bases, the J end lost 0 bases, and 11 bases lay between the germline ends. CDR1 and CDR2 from the germline V gene are SEHNR and FQNEAQ (reference sequence). This CDR3 is 17 amino acids long. CDR3 protein: CASSLRGKSSGANVLTF. CDR3 coding DNA: TGTGCCAGCAGCTTAAGGGGCAAAAGCTCTGGGGCCAACGTCCTGACTTTC.

The rearrangement uses TRBV6-6 and TRBJ2-3, with a weak D call TRBD2 (5 bases). The ends were cut back, 0 bases at V and 2 bases at J, with 12 bases in the middle. The CDR3 runs 16 residues. Germline CDR1 and CDR2: MNHNY and SVGAGI (reference sequence). The CDR3 protein is CASSYSKDFFTDTQYF. The DNA for the CDR3 is TGTGCCAGCAGTTACTCCAAGGACTTTTTCACAGATACGCAGTATTTT.

About this clone itself: An end of the junction does not agree with germline; a read error may underlie this. This chain links TRBV28 with TRBJ1-6, with D possibly TRBD1 on 6 matching bases. The CDR3 is 16 residues long. Germline loops: CDR1 MDHEN, CDR2 SYDVKM. The DNA of the CDR3 is TGTGCCAGCAGCTTATCACAGGGATTTGGGAATTCACCCCTCCACTTT. Translated, it gives CASSLSQGFGNSPLHF.

This clone occurred once. V usage is TRBV21-1 and J usage is TRBJ2-7; the table gives TRBD1 as D, unverified against the DNA. TRBV21-1 is tagged as a pseudogene. The CDR3 covers 19 residues. CDR3 residues: CASTSPAGQAGTRGDEQYF. The CDR3 DNA reads TGTGCCAGCACCTCCCCCGCGGGACAGGCTGGGACGAGGGGGGACGAGCAGTACTTC.

This clone was counted at least ten times. V usage is TRBV12-3 or TRBV12-4 and J usage is TRBJ1-2; D call uncertain. The CDR3 is made up of 13 amino acids. Trimming removed 6 bases from V and 4 bases from J, with 12 bases in between. The DNA of the CDR3 is TGTGCCAGCAGCCCAAACCTGAGCTATGGCTACACCTTC. The encoded protein is CASSPNLSYGYTF.

This chain connects TRBV27 to TRBJ1-6; D is uncertain. Trimming removed 6 bases at V and 0 bases at J, with 12 bases between. Per germline, CDR1 MNHEY and CDR2 SMNVEV (reference sequence). CDR3 length: 16 amino acids. The CDR3 protein is CASRPVGSSYNSPLHF. The CDR3 DNA reads as TGTGCCAGCAGACCTGTAGGGAGCTCCTATAATTCACCCCTCCACTTT.

The CDR3 nucleotides read TGTGCCAGCAGCCCCCGGGACAGCAATGAAAAACTGTTTTTT. It yields the protein CASSPRDSNEKLFF. The J gene is TRBJ1-4, the V gene TRBV7-9, with 7 bases aligning to TRBD1. The CDR3 length is 14 residues. Germline V gene sequence: CDR1 SEHNR, CDR2 FQNEAQ (reference sequence). J was trimmed by 5 bases and V by 5 bases; bases with no gene match: 5.

The chain has TRBV27 and TRBJ1-4; 10 bases line up with TRBD1. V shed 5 bases, J shed 6 bases, and the junction held 9 bases outside the gene matches. The CDR3 runs 16 residues. CDR1 is MNHEY, CDR2 SMNVEV, per germline (reference sequence). The CDR3 reads CASSTRRDRGYEKLFF. CDR3 sequence (DNA): TGTGCCAGCAGTACCCGGCGGGACAGGGGTTATGAAAAACTGTTTTTT.

This clone came up a few times. The chain joins TRBV25-1 to TRBJ1-2; 7 nucleotides line up with TRBD1. This CDR3 has 13 residues. In germline, CDR1 is MGHDK, CDR2 SYGVNS. V lost 4 bases and J lost 4; bases outside the gene matches: 3. CDR3 DNA sequence: TGTGCCAGCAGTGGCGGGACAGTCTATGGCTACACCTTC. Its translation is CASSGGTVYGYTF.

V is TRBV5-1 and J is TRBJ2-1, with D possibly matching TRBD2 (6 bases). This CDR3 contains 16 residues. Germline values: CDR1 SGHRS, CDR2 YFSETQ. V was cut by 5 bases and J by 4 bases, with 19 bases left in between. The CDR3 coding sequence is TGCGCCAGCAGTATTGGCGGGACCGGGGGTTACAATGAGCAGTTCTTC. Translating gives CASSIGGTGGYNEQFF.